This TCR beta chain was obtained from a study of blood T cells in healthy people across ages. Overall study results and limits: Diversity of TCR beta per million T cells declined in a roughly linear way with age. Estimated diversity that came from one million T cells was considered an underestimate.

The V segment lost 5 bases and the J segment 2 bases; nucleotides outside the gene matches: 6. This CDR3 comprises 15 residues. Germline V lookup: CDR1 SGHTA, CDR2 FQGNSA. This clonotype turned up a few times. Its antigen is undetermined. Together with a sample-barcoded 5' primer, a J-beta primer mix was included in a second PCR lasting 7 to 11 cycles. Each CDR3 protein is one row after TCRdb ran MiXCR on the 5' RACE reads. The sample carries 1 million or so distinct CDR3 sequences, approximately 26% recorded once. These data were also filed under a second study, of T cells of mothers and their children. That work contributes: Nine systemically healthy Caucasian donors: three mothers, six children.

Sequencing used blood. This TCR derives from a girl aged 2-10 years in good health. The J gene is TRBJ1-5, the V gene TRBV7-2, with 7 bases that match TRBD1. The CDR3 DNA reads TGTGCCAGCAGCCCACTCAGGGGGGGCAATCAGCCCCAGCATTTT. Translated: CASSPLRGGNQPQHF. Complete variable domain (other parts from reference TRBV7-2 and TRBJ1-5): GAGVSQSPSNKVTEKGKDVELRCDPISGHTALYWYRQSLGQGLEFLIYFQGNSAPDKSGLPSDRFSAERTGGSVSTLTIQRTQQEDSAVYLCASSPLRGGNQPQHFGDGTRLSIL.